The 23 T cell receptor beta chains in this list originate from one sample, sequenced in a study of blood T cell repertoires in COVID-19. Profiled with immunoSEQ multiplex PCR; TCRdb holds only in-frame clones, not every one. The data show about 280,000 clones, with 85% seen just once and 2% to 3% held by the top ten. The sample was PBMCs or T cells enriched from blood (not recorded which). The source is a woman aged 50 to 60 who had recovered from COVID-19.

The chain has TRBV2 and TRBJ1-6; 8 nucleotides match TRBD1. From germline, CDR1 is SNHLY and CDR2 FYNNEI. V lost 6 bases to trimming and J lost 8 bases; unmatched junction nucleotides: 3. The CDR3 loop spans 13 amino acids. CDR3 bases: TGTGCCAGCAGGACAGGGGCCGATTCACCCCTCCACTTT. Translated: CASRTGADSPLHF.

V is TRBV27 and J is TRBJ1-2; 11 nucleotides line up with TRBD1. The ends lost 3 bases at V and 14 bases at J; junction bases unmatched: 11. Per germline, CDR1 MNHEY and CDR2 SMNVEV (reference sequence). The CDR3 is made up of 14 amino acids. Here the CDR3 reads CASSFTGQGAAWTF. DNA of the CDR3: TGTGCCAGCAGTTTCACCGGACAGGGGGCGGCCTGGACCTTC.

V usage is TRBV12-5 and J usage is TRBJ1-1, with TRBD1 matching over 7 bases. The CDR3 runs to 12 residues. From germline, CDR1 is LGHNT and CDR2 FRNRAP. V was clipped by 10 bases and J by 2 bases; unmatched bases: 4. Written as DNA, the CDR3 is TGTGCTATGCGGGACAGCAACACTGAAGCTTTCTTT. Protein product: CAMRDSNTEAFF.

This clone was seen once. The rearrangement joins TRBV5-1 to TRBJ1-6; 7 positions match TRBD1. The CDR3 is made up of 15 amino acids. The V gene's germline CDR1 is SGHRS and CDR2 YFSETQ. Germline trimming cut 5 bases from V and 7 bases from J; bases unmatched to any gene: 9. The CDR3: CASSTAGGRNSPLHF. The CDR3, as DNA: TGCGCCAGCAGTACGGCAGGGGGAAGGAATTCACCCCTCCACTTT.

The genes are TRBV7-2 and TRBJ2-7, with 10 bases fitting TRBD2. From germline, CDR1 is SGHTA and CDR2 FQGNSA. The CDR3 runs 15 residues. Trimming took 3 bases from V and 1 from J; bases not matched to a gene: 3. CDR3 residues: CASSFGLADSYEQYF. In DNA, the CDR3 is TGTGCCAGCAGCTTTGGACTAGCGGATTCCTACGAGCAGTACTTC.

This chain links TRBV19 with TRBJ1-4, with a weak D call TRBD1 (5 bases). The germline V gene encodes CDR1 LNHDA and CDR2 SQIVND (reference sequence). The CDR3 is 14 residues long. Trimming took 3 bases from V and 4 from J, leaving 9 bases between them. Here the CDR3 reads CASSIYGGNEKLFF. The DNA of the CDR3 is TGTGCCAGTAGTATTTACGGGGGTAATGAAAAACTGTTTTTT.

The V call is TRBV6-6, the J call TRBJ2-1; D may be TRBD2 (5 bases). V shed 8 bases and J shed 5 bases, with 10 bases lying between them. Per germline, CDR1 MNHNY and CDR2 SVGAGI (reference sequence). The CDR3 sequence is 12 residues long. The CDR3 protein is CASGERNNEQFF. The CDR3 nucleotides read TGTGCCAGCGGCGAGCGGAACAATGAGCAGTTCTTC.

This clone was detected only a few times. The chain uses TRBV25-1 and TRBJ1-1; D perhaps matches TRBD1 (5 bases). CDR1 and CDR2 from the germline V gene are MGHDK and SYGVNS. V lost 2 bases and J 9 bases, leaving 7 bases between the germline ends. CDR3 length: 11 residues. The CDR3 spells CASSEQGKAFF. The CDR3 nucleotides read TGTGCCAGCAGTGAACAGGGCAAAGCTTTCTTT.

The rearrangement links TRBV19 to TRBJ1-2; 8 bases line up with TRBD1. Germline V lookup: CDR1 LNHDA, CDR2 SQIVND (reference sequence). V shed 9 bases, J shed 4 bases, and the junction held 7 bases outside the gene matches. The CDR3 totals 13 residues. Here the CDR3 DNA reads TGTGCCAGCGCAGGGGGCACCCTCTATGGCTACACCTTC. Encoded protein: CASAGGTLYGYTF. The complete variable domain, with remaining parts taken from reference TRBV19 and TRBJ1-2, reads DGGITQSPKYLFRKEGQNVTLSCEQNLNHDAMYWYRQDPGQGLRLIYYSQIVNDFQKGDIAEGYSVSREKKESFPLTVTSAQKNPTAFYLCASAGGTLYGYTFGSGTRLTVV.

This clone was counted between two and nine times. The rearrangement uses TRBV20-1 and TRBJ2-1; unclear D gene. Germline V gene lookup returns CDR1 DFQATT and CDR2 SNEGSKA (reference sequence). This CDR3 region has 11 residues. The V end lost 6 bases, the J end lost 7 bases, and 10 bases lay between the germline ends. CDR3 sequence (DNA): TGCAGTGCCCTACTACAAAATGAGCAGTTCTTC. It is translated as CSALLQNEQFF.

The chain joins TRBV7-9 to TRBJ1-4, with D possibly TRBD1 on 6 matching bases. This CDR3 spans 14 amino acids. Deletions cut 2 bases from V and 8 bases from J, with 12 bases between. In germline, CDR1 is SEHNR, CDR2 FQNEAQ (reference sequence). In nucleotides, the CDR3 is TGTGCCAGCAGCTTAACACAGGGAAAAGAAAAACTGTTTTTT. Its translation is CASSLTQGKEKLFF. The full variable domain, rest sourced from reference TRBV7-9 and TRBJ1-4, is DTGVSQNPRHKITKRGQNVTFRCDPISEHNRLYWYRQTLGQGPEFLTYFQNEAQLEKSRLLSDRFSAERPKGSFSTLEIQRTEQGDSAMYLCASSLTQGKEKLFFGSGTQLSVL.

The chain joins TRBV5-1 to TRBJ2-1; D unclear. The CDR3 has 13 residues. Trimming cost V 0 bases and J 7 bases, with 8 bases left between them. CDR1 SGHRS and CDR2 YFSETQ come from the germline V gene. The CDR3 nucleotides read TGCGCCAGCAGCTTGGACCGGTTGAATGAGCAGTTCTTC. The encoded protein is CASSLDRLNEQFF.

The J gene is TRBJ1-6, the V gene TRBV14, with 10 bases that match TRBD1. This CDR3 is built from 15 residues. V trimming: 4 bases; J trimming: 8 bases; junction bases outside the gene matches: 5. From germline, CDR1 is SGHDN and CDR2 FVKESK. CDR3 nucleotide sequence: TGTGCCAGCAGCCCCAGGGACAGGGGATATTCACCCCTCCACTTT. Translated, it gives CASSPRDRGYSPLHF.

The V gene is TRBV5-6, the J gene TRBJ2-2, with 8 bases aligning to TRBD1. V shed 2 bases, J shed 6 bases, and the junction held 6 bases outside the gene matches. CDR3 length: 15 residues. Germline lookup yields CDR1 SGHDT and CDR2 YYEEEE. CDR3 sequence reads: CASSLRQGMAGELFF. As DNA, the CDR3 is TGTGCCAGCAGCTTAAGACAGGGGATGGCCGGGGAGCTGTTTTTT.

This sequence joins TRBV2 and TRBJ1-3, with 7 bases lining up with TRBD1. Germline lookup yields CDR1 SNHLY and CDR2 FYNNEI. This CDR3 region has 16 residues. Losses at the gene ends were 6 bases for V and 0 bases for J; bases not matched to a gene: 8. CDR3 sequence reads: CASSLGTASSGNTIYF. CDR3 bases: TGTGCCAGCAGCCTCGGGACAGCAAGCTCTGGAAACACCATATATTTT.

This clone was found once. The J gene is TRBJ2-2, the V gene TRBV27, with 12 bases lining up with TRBD1. The CDR3 is 18 amino acids. The trim removed 5 bases at V and 5 bases at J, leaving 12 bases unmatched. Germline V CDR1 and CDR2: MNHEY, SMNVEV (reference sequence). The DNA for the CDR3 is TGTGCCAGCAGTCCCCGCGGGACAGGGGGCTTAGGAACCGGGGAGCTGTTTTTT. Its protein product is CASSPRGTGGLGTGELFF.

The rearrangement joins TRBV27 to TRBJ1-2; D may be TRBD1 (6 bases). The CDR3 sequence is 13 residues long. Trimming took off 5 bases at V and 8 bases at J, with 15 bases between the two ends. Germline V gives CDR1 MNHEY, CDR2 SMNVEV (reference sequence). The CDR3 is CASSPRRGGGYTF. In nucleotides, the CDR3 is TGTGCCAGCAGTCCCCGAAGGGGGGGAGGCTACACCTTC.

The V and J genes are TRBV12-3 or TRBV12-4 and TRBJ2-5, with a possible D match to TRBD1 (6 bases). CDR3 length: 12 residues. V lost 6 bases and J 14 bases, leaving 19 bases between the germline ends. This chain's CDR3 is CASSPNWDKVYF. CDR3 coding DNA: TGTGCCAGCAGCCCTAACTGGGACAAGGTTTACTTC.

The chain employs TRBV27 and TRBJ1-6; D may be TRBD1 (5 bases). Germline lookup yields CDR1 MNHEY and CDR2 SMNVEV (reference sequence). Deletions cut 3 bases from V and 5 bases from J, with 11 bases between. CDR3 length equals 15 residues. CDR3 in amino acids: CASSFDSSHNSPLHF. The CDR3 coding sequence is TGTGCCAGCAGTTTCGACAGTAGCCATAATTCACCCCTCCACTTT.

The chain carries TRBV24-1 and TRBJ2-3, with 11 nucleotides matching TRBD1. From germline, CDR1 is KGHDR and CDR2 SFDVKD. The trim removed 3 bases at V and 5 bases at J, leaving 6 bases unmatched. The CDR3 covers 16 residues. CDR3 DNA sequence: TGTGCCACCAGTGATACGGGACAGGGGGGAGGAGATACGCAGTATTTT. Its protein product is CATSDTGQGGGDTQYF.

The CDR3 region has the DNA TGTGCCAGCAGCGACAGCGGGGGGGGGAACACCGGGGAGCTGTTTTTT. Translating gives CASSDSGGGNTGELFF. The chain recombines TRBV21-1 with TRBJ2-2; TRBD2, the table's D call, lacks a check against the DNA. TRBV21-1 is reported as a pseudogene. This CDR3 has 16 residues.

This clone was counted once. This sequence joins TRBV2 and TRBJ1-4; TRBD1 agrees at 7 bases. Looked up from germline, CDR1 is SNHLY and CDR2 is FYNNEI. The CDR3 has 17 amino acids. The J segment lost 6 bases and the V segment lost 3 bases, leaving 13 bases of the junction unmatched. Here the CDR3 reads CASSETYSRGPDEKLFF. CDR3 DNA: TGTGCCAGCAGTGAGACATACTCGAGGGGGCCGGATGAAAAACTGTTTTTT.

The chain links TRBV11-3 to TRBJ2-1; 10 bases line up with TRBD1. The V gene's germline CDR1 is SGHNT and CDR2 YENEEA. The CDR3 extends over 16 amino acids. Germline trimming cut 4 bases from V and 5 bases from J; bases unmatched to any gene: 8. The CDR3 is CASSSSGTGVNNEQFF. CDR3 in DNA: TGTGCCAGCAGCTCCTCTGGGACAGGGGTTAACAATGAGCAGTTCTTC.